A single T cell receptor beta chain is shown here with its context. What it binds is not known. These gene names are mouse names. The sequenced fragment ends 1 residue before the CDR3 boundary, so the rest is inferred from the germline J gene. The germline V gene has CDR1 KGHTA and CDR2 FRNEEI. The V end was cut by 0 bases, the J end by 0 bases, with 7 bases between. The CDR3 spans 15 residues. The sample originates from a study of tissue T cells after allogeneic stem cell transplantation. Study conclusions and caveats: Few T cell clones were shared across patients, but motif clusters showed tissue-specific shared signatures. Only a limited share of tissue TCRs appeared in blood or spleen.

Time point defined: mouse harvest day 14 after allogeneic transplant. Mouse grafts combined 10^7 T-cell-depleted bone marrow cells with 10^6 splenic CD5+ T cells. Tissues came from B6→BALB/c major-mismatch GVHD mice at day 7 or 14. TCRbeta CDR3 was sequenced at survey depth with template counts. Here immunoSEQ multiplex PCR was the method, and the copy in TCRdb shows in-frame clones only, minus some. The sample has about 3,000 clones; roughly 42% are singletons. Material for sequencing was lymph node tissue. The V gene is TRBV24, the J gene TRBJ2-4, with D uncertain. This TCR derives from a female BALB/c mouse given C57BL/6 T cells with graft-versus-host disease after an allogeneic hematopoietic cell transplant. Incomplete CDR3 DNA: TGTGCCAGCAGTCTGTATAGGTCTAGTCAAAACACCTTGTAC. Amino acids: CASSLYRSSQNTLY. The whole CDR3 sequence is CASSLYRSSQNTLYF.